What follows are 9 T cell receptor beta chains derived from one specimen sequenced in a study of cytomegalovirus exposure and HLA in healthy donors. PCR employed 60 Vbeta and 13 Jbeta primers. Using immunoSEQ multiplex PCR, the repertoire was profiled, and TCRdb retains in-frame clones only, with some absent. The table shows about 130,000 clones, with 78% occurring only once. Source material: PBMCs. Every receptor here comes from a man aged 25 to 45 in good health and CMV-seropositive.

The rearrangement uses TRBV30 and TRBJ1-2; TRBD1 is a possible D gene (6 bases). CDR3 size: 16 residues. The germline V and J ends were trimmed by 3 bases and 5 bases, with 22 bases remaining between them. Germline assignment: CDR1 GTSNPN and CDR2 SVGIG (reference sequence). Here the CDR3 reads CAWRDEGQPFSYGYTF. In DNA form, the CDR3 reads TGTGCCTGGAGAGACGAGGGACAACCGTTTTCATATGGCTACACCTTC.

This clone has only one observation. J is TRBJ1-5 and V is TRBV28; possible D gene TRBD1, 5 bases. This CDR3 contains 13 residues. V was trimmed by 3 bases and J by 4 bases, leaving 7 bases between them. Germline V gives CDR1 MDHEN, CDR2 SYDVKM. The CDR3 spells CASSFSGNQPQHF. The DNA of the CDR3 is TGTGCCAGCAGTTTCTCAGGGAATCAGCCCCAGCATTTT.

V gene TRBV6-5 combines with J gene TRBJ2-1; TRBD2 is a possible D gene (6 bases). Trimming took 6 bases from V and 10 from J, leaving 22 bases between them. Germline values: CDR1 MNHEY, CDR2 SVGAGI. The CDR3 spans 15 residues. CDR3 nucleotide sequence: TGTGCCAGCAGCCGTAGACTAGTGGGAGTGGGGGAGCAGTTCTTC. It translates to CASSRRLVGVGEQFF.

This clone has a handful of counts. The chain is built from TRBV25-1 and TRBJ2-7; 10 positions match TRBD2. The trim removed 10 bases at V and 2 bases at J, leaving 5 bases unmatched. The CDR3 runs to 13 residues. The germline V gene has CDR1 MGHDK and CDR2 SYGVNS. The CDR3 nucleotides are TGTGCCACCACAGCGGGAGGGCCCTACGAGCAGTACTTC. This codes for CATTAGGPYEQYF.

The CDR3 region is CASSQEGAGPYGYTF. The CDR3 DNA reads TGTGCCAGCAGCCAAGAGGGGGCAGGACCCTATGGCTACACCTTC. The chain joins TRBV4-2 to TRBJ1-2; perhaps TRBD1 as D (6 bases). Germline V CDR1 and CDR2: LGHNA, YNFKEQ. Trimming removed 0 bases at V and 4 bases at J, with 12 bases between. The CDR3 runs to 15 residues.

This sequence joins TRBV28 and TRBJ1-5; a possible D gene is TRBD1 (6 bases). This CDR3 is built from 16 residues. The V gene's germline CDR1 is MDHEN and CDR2 SYDVKM. V was clipped by 5 bases and J by 1 base, with 15 bases between them. The CDR3 coding sequence is TGTGCCAGCAGTATAAGGTGGGGGCGCAGCAATCAGCCCCAGCATTTT. The encoded protein is CASSIRWGRSNQPQHF.

The J gene is TRBJ2-1, the V gene TRBV4-3, with D hard to call. CDR1 is LGHNA and CDR2 is YSLEER in the germline V gene. The CDR3 is made up of 12 amino acids. V lost 2 bases and J lost 10, with 9 bases in between. The CDR3, as DNA: TGCGCCAGCAGCCAAAATTCTAGGGAGCAGTTCTTC. Amino acids: CASSQNSREQFF.

The V and J genes are TRBV10-2 and TRBJ2-7, with TRBD1 identical over 8 bases. Losses at the gene ends were 2 bases for V and 3 bases for J; bases not matched to a gene: 6. The CDR3 sequence is 15 residues long. The V gene's germline CDR1 is WSHSY and CDR2 SAAADI. The CDR3 bases are TGCGCCAGCAGTGAGCTCGGACAGGGATACTACGAGCAGTACTTC. Translated, it gives CASSELGQGYYEQYF.

The chain couples TRBV13 to TRBJ2-6, with 8 bases matching TRBD1. Looked up from germline, CDR1 is PRHDT and CDR2 is FYEKMQ (reference sequence). CDR3 length: 17 residues. J lost 2 bases, V lost 5 bases, and 8 bases had no gene match. The CDR3 is CASSAGQGPPGANVLTF. CDR3 DNA: TGTGCCAGCAGCGCAGGACAGGGCCCTCCTGGGGCCAACGTCCTGACTTTC.